Below, 18 T cell receptor beta chains from the same sample are listed, as sequenced in a study of T cells after yellow fever vaccination. TCRdb recomputed calls from the 5' RACE reads with MiXCR, one row per CDR3 protein. In the table there are more than 350,000 distinct CDR3 sequences, around 10% of which are singletons. The sequenced sample was PBMCs, obtained on the day of the first yellow fever vaccination. These receptors were obtained from a man younger than 35 who received the YFV17D yellow fever vaccine.

The table lists this clonotype with many counts. This chain uses TRBV7-9 with TRBJ1-2; D may be TRBD1 (5 bases). The germline V gene encodes CDR1 SEHNR and CDR2 FQNEAQ (reference sequence). The V gene lost 2 bases and the J gene lost 0 bases, with 10 bases spanning the gap. CDR3 length: 15 amino acids. This CDR3 is CASSLSSGSNYGYTF. CDR3 nucleotide sequence: TGTGCCAGCAGCTTATCTTCAGGGTCTAACTATGGCTACACCTTC. Full variable domain (missing parts from reference TRBV7-9 and TRBJ1-2): DTGVSQNPRHKITKRGQNVTFRCDPISEHNRLYWYRQTLGQGPEFLTYFQNEAQLEKSRLLSDRFSAERPKGSFSTLEIQRTEQGDSAMYLCASSLSSGSNYGYTFGSGTRLTVV.

The sample holds a few counts of this clonotype. This sequence joins TRBV12-3 or TRBV12-4 and TRBJ2-2; D remains ambiguous. Trimming shortened V by 0 bases and J by 6 bases, and 11 bases separated the two germline ends. The CDR3 covers 15 residues. The CDR3 region is CASSLAQARAGELFF. CDR3 nucleotides: TGTGCCAGCAGTTTAGCGCAAGCAAGAGCCGGGGAGCTGTTTTTT.

In this sample, this clonotype turned up many times. CDR3 in amino acids: CARAETETQYF. The CDR3 coding sequence is TGCGCCAGGGCCGAGACGGAGACCCAGTACTTC. The chain combines TRBV5-1 with TRBJ2-5; D unresolved. Germline loops: CDR1 SGHRS, CDR2 YFSETQ. V dropped 8 bases and J dropped 5 bases, with 10 bases sitting between them. This CDR3 contains 11 residues.

The gene calls are TRBV12-3 or TRBV12-4 and TRBJ1-1; D unclear. V was clipped by 7 bases and J by 11 bases, with 20 bases between them. The length of the CDR3 is 13 residues. The CDR3 spells CASIRRTGDPAFF. The CDR3 bases are TGTGCCAGCATCAGGCGGACCGGCGACCCGGCTTTCTTT.

This clonotype was seen only a few times. The junction and the germline gene differ at one end; a read error may be behind it. The chain uses TRBV6-6 and TRBJ1-1, with D unresolved. Germline-derived CDR1 and CDR2 are MNHNY and SVGAGI (reference sequence). The CDR3 runs 12 residues. This chain's CDR3 is CASSPRVSEAFF. The CDR3 coding sequence is TGTGCCAGCAGCCCCAGAGTCTCTGAGGCTTTCTTT.

The table lists this clonotype with a few counts. The V and J genes are TRBV7-3 and TRBJ2-2; D ambiguous. This CDR3 region has 14 residues. The V end was cut by 7 bases, the J end by 1 base, with 10 bases between. Germline CDR1 is SGHTA and CDR2 is FQGTGA. CDR3 DNA: TGTGCCAGCATGTTCGCAGGGAACACCGGGGAGCTGTTTTTT. It specifies CASMFAGNTGELFF.

The genes are TRBV9 and TRBJ2-5; a weak D match, TRBD2 (7 bases). This CDR3 spans 14 amino acids. Trimming stripped 7 bases from V and 2 bases from J, with 15 bases between. In germline, CDR1 is SGDLS, CDR2 YYNGEE. CDR3 sequence (DNA): TGTGCCAGCGGGGGGGGGCGCGAACAAGAGACCCAGTACTTC. It yields the protein CASGGGREQETQYF.

This rearrangement joins TRBV29-1 to TRBJ2-2; tentatively, D is TRBD1 or TRBD2 (5 bases each). V was cut by 3 bases and J by 6 bases, with 8 bases left in between. The CDR3 has 12 amino acids. CDR1 and CDR2 (germline): SQVTM, ANQGSEA. The CDR3 is CSVEVGAGELFF. DNA for the CDR3: TGCAGCGTTGAGGTGGGGGCCGGGGAGCTGTTTTTT.

This clonotype was counted a few times. The chain joins TRBV20-1 to TRBJ1-5; 12 bases line up with TRBD1. Germline CDR1 DFQATT, CDR2 SNEGSKA (reference sequence). The V segment lost 4 bases and the J segment 6 bases; nucleotides outside the gene matches: 7. The CDR3 loop spans 15 amino acids. The CDR3 coding sequence is TGCAGTGCTACCGGGACAGGGGGCGCCGGTCAGCCCCAGCATTTT. Protein sequence: CSATGTGGAGQPQHF.

Remarks on this clonotype: Possible read error: a much larger clone is one base away. The CDR3 here is CASSQEGRQPRHF. For the CDR3, the DNA is TGCGCCAGCAGCCAGGAGGGCAGACAGCCCCGGCATTTT. This rearrangement joins TRBV5-1 to TRBJ1-5; tentative D call: TRBD1 (5 bases). The CDR3 consists of 13 residues. The germline V gene encodes CDR1 SGHRS and CDR2 YFSETQ.

In its sample, this clonotype was seen a few times. The chain joins TRBV5-1 to TRBJ2-2; D gene unclear. The CDR3 is 16 residues long. Germline lookup yields CDR1 SGHRS and CDR2 YFSETQ. V was shortened by 6 bases and J by 6 bases, with 21 bases between the two germline ends. CDR3 region: CASTIVAVSSSGELFF. CDR3 DNA sequence: TGCGCCAGCACCATAGTAGCAGTTTCAAGCTCCGGGGAGCTGTTTTTT.

Note on this clonotype: This may be a read error, as it is one base from a much larger clone. The chain is built from TRBV10-3 and TRBJ2-3; 9 positions match TRBD2. J was trimmed by 2 bases and V by 7 bases; bases with no gene match: 4. Germline V lookup: CDR1 ENHRY, CDR2 SYGVKD. The CDR3 runs to 14 residues. The CDR3 loop reads CAINLAGFTDTQYF. The CDR3 DNA reads TGTGCCATCAACCTAGCGGGGTTCACAGATACGCAGTATTTT.

This clonotype was picked up a small number of times. The chain uses TRBV19 and TRBJ2-1; weak D call: TRBD1 (5 bases). The CDR3 consists of 16 residues. V lost 4 bases and J 1 base, leaving 14 bases between the germline ends. The germline V gene has CDR1 LNHDA and CDR2 SQIVND (reference sequence). The chain's CDR3 is CASSNAYRPSYNEQFF. The CDR3 DNA sequence: TGTGCCAGTAGTAATGCATACAGGCCGTCCTACAATGAGCAGTTCTTC.

The V call is TRBV6-1, the J call TRBJ1-6; no clear D. CDR1 is MNHNS and CDR2 is SASEGT in the germline V gene. V shed 5 bases and J shed 3 bases, with 8 bases lying between them. This CDR3 spans 14 amino acids. The CDR3 bases are TGTGCCAGCAGTCCCTTGGGCTATAATTCACCCCTCCACTTT. It yields the protein CASSPLGYNSPLHF.

This clonotype appeared a few times. The chain links TRBV14 to TRBJ2-1, with TRBD2 matching 11 bases. CDR1 SGHDN and CDR2 FVKESK come from the germline V gene. The J segment lost 5 bases and the V segment lost 5 bases, leaving 8 bases of the junction unmatched. The CDR3 spans 16 residues. The CDR3 reads CASSYSGGGPHNEQFF. DNA for the CDR3: TGTGCCAGCAGCTATAGCGGGGGGGGCCCCCACAATGAGCAGTTCTTC.

CDR3 region: CASSSNGNYNEQFF. The CDR3 nucleotides read TGTGCCAGCAGCTCGAACGGAAACTACAATGAGCAGTTCTTC. The chain links TRBV5-4 to TRBJ2-1; D gene ambiguous. Germline CDR1 and CDR2: SGHNT and YYREEE (reference sequence). V dropped 3 bases and J dropped 3 bases, with 10 bases sitting between them. The CDR3 is made up of 14 amino acids.

This clonotype turned up a few times. The chain uses TRBV6-2 or TRBV6-3 and TRBJ2-2; D not certain. The CDR3 runs to 14 residues. CDR1 and CDR2 from the germline V gene are MNHEY and SVGEGT. The ends were cut back, 2 bases at V and 5 bases at J, with 9 bases in the middle. Here the CDR3 reads CASSYSFGTGELFF. DNA of the CDR3: TGTGCCAGCAGTTACAGCTTTGGTACCGGGGAGCTGTTTTTT.

Only a few counts were recorded for this clonotype. The V and J genes are TRBV9 and TRBJ1-2; D might be TRBD1 (5 bases). V was trimmed by 0 bases and J by 4 bases, leaving 10 bases between them. The CDR3 is 14 residues long. Germline values: CDR1 SGDLS, CDR2 YYNGEE. CDR3 sequence (DNA): TGTGCCAGCAGCGTAGGGGGCCAGGGCTATGGCTACACCTTC. Encoded protein: CASSVGGQGYGYTF.